A single sample is the source of the 5 T cell receptor beta chains below, sequenced in a study of OX40 agonist ivuxolimab in advanced cancers. The data were produced by immunoSEQ multiplex PCR, yet TCRdb's version contains in-frame clones alone and is incomplete. The data hold approximately 29,000 clones, with approximately 80% observed a single time. Sequences were derived from CD4+ or CD8+ T cells sorted from blood, sampled in a trial of the OX40 agonist ivuxolimab. These receptors were obtained from an adult with an advanced solid tumor such as melanoma, head and neck, liver or kidney cancer.

This CDR3 is CASSVLPTPGADLYEQYF. CDR3 in DNA: TGTGCCAGCAGCGTACTCCCTACTCCCGGGGCCGACTTATACGAGCAGTACTTC. This chain uses TRBV9 with TRBJ2-7; either TRBD1 or TRBD2 may fit D (5 bases each). V was clipped by 1 base and J by 4 bases, with 24 bases between them. Germline V lookup: CDR1 SGDLS, CDR2 YYNGEE. CDR3 length: 18 amino acids. Together with reference TRBV9 and TRBJ2-7, the CDR3 gives the full variable domain: DSGVTQTPKHLITATGQRVTLRCSPRSGDLSVYWYQQSLDQGLQFLIQYYNGEERAKGNILERFSAQQFPDLHSELNLSSLELGDSALYFCASSVLPTPGADLYEQYFGPGTRLTVT.

The V gene is TRBV6-5, the J gene TRBJ2-2; 8 bases match TRBD1. The CDR3 is 15 residues long. Germline V CDR1 and CDR2: MNHEY, SVGAGI. The ends lost 6 bases at V and 3 bases at J; junction bases unmatched: 6. DNA for the CDR3: TGTGCCAGCAGCTTTACAGGGGGTCACACCGGGGAGCTGTTTTTT. Encoded protein: CASSFTGGHTGELFF.

The rearrangement uses TRBV5-6 and TRBJ2-5, with 7 bases aligning to TRBD2. V lost 0 bases, J lost 2 bases, and 4 bases stayed unmatched. The CDR3 contains 15 residues. CDR1 SGHDT and CDR2 YYEEEE come from the germline V gene. This CDR3 is CASSLVSSGQETQYF. The CDR3 nucleotides read TGTGCCAGCAGCTTGGTATCTAGCGGTCAAGAGACCCAGTACTTC.

This chain uses TRBV18 with TRBJ2-7; 7 nucleotides match TRBD1. There are 14 residues in the CDR3. With 2 bases clipped from V and 1 base from J, the junction kept 2 bases outside the gene matches. Germline V gene data show CDR1 as KGHSH and CDR2 as LQKENI. CDR3 in DNA: TGTGCCAGCTCACCAGGGACAGCTTCCTACGAGCAGTACTTC. It specifies CASSPGTASYEQYF.

This chain uses TRBV6-5 with TRBJ2-5, with TRBD2 identical over 8 bases. This CDR3 spans 15 amino acids. The V segment lost 5 bases and the J segment 3 bases; nucleotides outside the gene matches: 8. Looked up from germline, CDR1 is MNHEY and CDR2 is SVGAGI. The CDR3 here is CASSPLAVRKETQYF. In DNA form, the CDR3 reads TGTGCCAGCAGTCCACTAGCGGTTCGAAAAGAGACCCAGTACTTC.